These 27 T cell receptor beta chains originate from one sample sequenced in a study of identical twins. TCRdb re-derived calls from the 5' RACE reads in MiXCR, one entry per CDR3 protein. The sample lists more than 600,000 distinct CDR3 sequences, roughly 20% occurring once. This same sample was also part of a study on T cells expressing NK-cell markers.

Material for sequencing was PBMCs. Receptors originate from a woman aged 18-35 years in good health.

The rearrangement uses TRBV18 and TRBJ1-1; D might be TRBD1 (5 bases). The V end was cut by 3 bases, the J end by 3 bases, with 11 bases between. From germline, CDR1 is KGHSH and CDR2 LQKENI. This CDR3 comprises 14 residues. The CDR3 reads CASSPSDRDTEAFF. CDR3 DNA: TGTGCCAGCTCACCCTCCGACAGAGACACTGAAGCTTTCTTT. The whole variable domain, remainder taken from reference TRBV18 and TRBJ1-1, is NAGVMQNPRHLVRRRGQEARLRCSPMKGHSHVYWYRQLPEEGLKFMVYLQKENIIDESGMPKERFSAEFPKEGPSILRIQQVVRGDSAAYFCASSPSDRDTEAFFGQGTRLTVV.

The table lists this clonotype with many counts. The DNA for the CDR3 is TGCGCCAGCAGCCAAGATCGAGTGACTCTCGGAGGAAACAATGAGCAGTTCTTC. Protein sequence: CASSQDRVTLGGNNEQFF. The chain joins TRBV4-3 to TRBJ2-1, with a tentative D call TRBD2 (5 bases). Germline V lookup: CDR1 LGHNA, CDR2 YSLEER. With 0 bases removed from V and 5 bases from J, the gap between germline ends came to 20 bases. This CDR3 spans 18 amino acids.

The chain couples TRBV6-5 to TRBJ2-2, with 8 bases fitting TRBD1. This CDR3 comprises 16 residues. The J segment lost 8 bases and the V segment lost 0 bases, leaving 8 bases of the junction unmatched. CDR1 and CDR2 from the germline V gene are MNHEY and SVGAGI. The CDR3 protein is CASSYSIPGGAGELFF. For the CDR3, the DNA is TGTGCCAGCAGTTACTCGATCCCAGGGGGCGCGGGGGAGCTGTTTTTT.

This clonotype turned up a few times. The chain couples TRBV10-3 to TRBJ2-2; D call uncertain. V lost 4 bases and J 0 bases, leaving 6 bases between the germline ends. CDR3 size: 14 residues. Germline loops: CDR1 ENHRY, CDR2 SYGVKD. CDR3 residues: CAISGGPNTGELFF. CDR3 DNA: TGTGCCATCAGTGGAGGCCCGAACACCGGGGAGCTGTTTTTT.

This chain connects TRBV5-1 to TRBJ2-2; 8 bases match TRBD1. The CDR3 runs 16 residues. Trimming took 0 bases from V and 7 from J; bases not matched to a gene: 8. Germline V gives CDR1 SGHRS, CDR2 YFSETQ. CDR3 sequence reads: CASSLALHRGNGELFF. In DNA, the CDR3 is TGCGCCAGCAGCTTGGCCTTGCACAGGGGGAACGGGGAGCTGTTTTTT.

The genes are TRBV5-1 and TRBJ1-6, with 10 positions matching TRBD1. This CDR3 has 14 residues. CDR1 and CDR2 (germline): SGHRS, YFSETQ. The V and J ends lost 3 bases and 10 bases, in that order; junction bases with no gene match: 4. CDR3 loop: CASSWTGGGSPLHF. The CDR3, as DNA: TGCGCCAGCAGCTGGACAGGGGGAGGATCACCCCTCCACTTT.

This clonotype was seen a single time. The chain joins TRBV7-2 to TRBJ2-5; 8 positions match TRBD2. J was trimmed by 3 bases and V by 5 bases; bases with no gene match: 11. Germline CDR1 and CDR2: SGHTA and FQGNSA. This CDR3 has 16 residues. CDR3 sequence: CASSRNLAGRKETQYF. The DNA for the CDR3 is TGTGCCAGCAGCCGAAATTTAGCGGGGAGGAAAGAGACCCAGTACTTC.

The rearrangement uses TRBV7-2 and TRBJ2-1; a possible D gene is TRBD2 (5 bases). CDR3 length equals 16 residues. Between the trimmed V and J ends, which lost 0 bases and 4 bases, there was a span of 13 bases. From germline, CDR1 is SGHTA and CDR2 FQGNSA. Written as DNA, the CDR3 is TGTGCCAGCAGCTTAGCGGGAGTTAGTGGGTACAATGAGCAGTTCTTC. This codes for CASSLAGVSGYNEQFF.

The chain has TRBV6-5 and TRBJ1-1; D may be TRBD1 (5 bases). Germline CDR1 reads MNHEY; CDR2 reads SVGAGI. The CDR3 is 13 residues long. V lost 2 bases, J lost 6 bases, and 10 bases lay in between. The CDR3: CASSYQGWAEAFF. The DNA for the CDR3 is TGTGCCAGCAGTTACCAGGGTTGGGCTGAAGCTTTCTTT.

This chain uses TRBV20-1 with TRBJ2-3; D remains ambiguous. V was trimmed by 1 base and J by 5 bases, leaving 13 bases between them. The CDR3 is 14 residues long. From germline, CDR1 is DFQATT and CDR2 SNEGSKA (reference sequence). This CDR3 reads CSARALISGDTQYF. The CDR3 DNA follows: TGCAGTGCTAGAGCCTTAATATCCGGAGATACGCAGTATTTT.

The V gene is TRBV7-9, the J gene TRBJ1-2; D is perhaps TRBD1 (5 bases). V lost 7 bases, J lost 2 bases, and 20 bases lay in between. CDR1 SEHNR and CDR2 FQNEAQ come from the germline V gene (reference sequence). CDR3 length equals 16 residues. CDR3: CASTRQSREANYGYTF. CDR3 in DNA: TGTGCCAGCACCAGACAGAGCAGGGAGGCAAACTATGGCTACACCTTC. The entire variable domain, with the rest obtained from reference TRBV7-9 and TRBJ1-2, is as follows: DTGVSQNPRHKITKRGQNVTFRCDPISEHNRLYWYRQTLGQGPEFLTYFQNEAQLEKSRLLSDRFSAERPKGSFSTLEIQRTEQGDSAMYLCASTRQSREANYGYTFGSGTRLTVV.

The chain recombines TRBV29-1 with TRBJ2-7; D is undetermined. V lost 3 bases to trimming and J lost 3 bases, with 15 bases between them. The CDR3 runs 14 residues. CDR1 is SQVTM and CDR2 is ANQGSEA in the germline V gene. The CDR3 reads CSVENRDGLYEQYF. The CDR3 nucleotides are TGCAGCGTTGAGAACCGTGACGGGCTCTACGAGCAGTACTTC.

This clonotype turned up a few times. The chain recombines TRBV12-3 or TRBV12-4 with TRBJ1-2; D is undetermined. The CDR3 totals 11 residues. V lost 2 bases to trimming and J lost 7 bases, with 5 bases between them. In DNA form, the CDR3 reads TGTGCCAGCAGTTTATCAACTGGCTACACCTTC. Protein: CASSLSTGYTF.

The genes are TRBV4-3 and TRBJ2-3; D is perhaps TRBD2 (5 bases). CDR1 is LGHNA, CDR2 YSLEER, per germline. V was pared by 4 bases and J by 4 bases, with 24 bases between. This CDR3 spans 18 amino acids. The CDR3 sequence: CASSPRRGSGINADTQYF. The CDR3 DNA is TGCGCCAGCAGCCCACGACGGGGATCGGGTATTAACGCAGATACGCAGTATTTT.

In its sample, this clonotype was seen a few times. This sequence joins TRBV20-1 and TRBJ1-5; D remains ambiguous. There are 15 residues in the CDR3. Trimming removed 0 bases at V and 1 base at J, with 10 bases between. Germline V gene lookup returns CDR1 DFQATT and CDR2 SNEGSKA (reference sequence). The CDR3 sequence: CSARDSQTSNQPQHF. Here the CDR3 DNA reads TGCAGTGCTAGAGATTCCCAGACCAGCAATCAGCCCCAGCATTTT.

The chain links TRBV25-1 to TRBJ2-7; tentative D call: TRBD2 (5 bases). V was shortened by 9 bases and J by 6 bases, with 12 bases between the two germline ends. Germline-derived CDR1 and CDR2 are MGHDK and SYGVNS. CDR3 length equals 11 residues. The chain's CDR3 is CASKFGVEQYF. CDR3 bases: TGTGCCAGTAAATTCGGGGTCGAGCAGTACTTC.

This clonotype came up many times. V usage is TRBV20-1 and J usage is TRBJ2-5; D is unclear. The length of the CDR3 is 13 residues. Germline CDR1 and CDR2: DFQATT and SNEGSKA (reference sequence). The V gene lost 1 base and the J gene lost 5 bases, with 11 bases spanning the gap. The CDR3 sequence: CSARGSTMETQYF. In nucleotides, the CDR3 is TGCAGTGCTAGAGGCTCCACGATGGAGACCCAGTACTTC.

The V gene is TRBV7-9, the J gene TRBJ2-7, with D perhaps given as TRBD1 or TRBD2 (6 bases each). The germline gives CDR1 SEHNR, CDR2 FQNEAQ (reference sequence). The CDR3 covers 15 residues. V gave up 3 bases and J gave up 3 bases, with 15 bases separating them. CDR3 amino acids: CASSFAGRGGYEQYF. CDR3 bases: TGTGCCAGCAGCTTCGCGGGGAGAGGGGGCTACGAGCAGTACTTC.

The J gene is TRBJ2-7, the V gene TRBV4-3, with D perhaps matching TRBD1 or TRBD2 (5 bases each). The CDR3 contains 14 residues. V lost 4 bases and J lost 3, with 13 bases in between. Germline V lookup: CDR1 LGHNA, CDR2 YSLEER. CDR3 amino acids: CASSPGTADYEQYF. The CDR3 DNA sequence: TGCGCCAGCAGCCCGGGGACGGCAGACTACGAGCAGTACTTC.

This clonotype was seen a few times. This chain connects TRBV20-1 to TRBJ2-2; TRBD2 aligns across 11 bases. CDR3 length: 17 amino acids. Germline assignment: CDR1 DFQATT and CDR2 SNEGSKA (reference sequence). V shed 0 bases and J 2 bases; nucleotides not matched to a gene: 5. The CDR3 loop reads CSARDWTSGSNTGELFF. DNA for the CDR3: TGCAGTGCTAGAGATTGGACTAGCGGGTCAAACACCGGGGAGCTGTTTTTT.

The table lists this clonotype with a few counts. This chain joins TRBV6-1 and TRBJ2-4; 9 bases match TRBD1. The junction had 8 bases not matched to a gene; V was cut back by 4 bases and J by 7 bases. The CDR3 runs 15 residues. Per the germline V gene, CDR1 is MNHNS and CDR2 is SASEGT. The CDR3 reads CASSVKWGTGNIQYF. The CDR3 DNA is TGTGCCAGCAGTGTCAAGTGGGGGACAGGGAACATTCAGTACTTC.

This clonotype has only a few counts. V is TRBV20-1 and J is TRBJ2-7, with D uncertain. CDR1 DFQATT and CDR2 SNEGSKA come from the germline V gene (reference sequence). This CDR3 comprises 11 residues. V lost 5 bases and J 7 bases, leaving 12 bases between the germline ends. The CDR3 loop is CSASYGAEQYF. The DNA of the CDR3 is TGCAGTGCTTCATATGGAGCAGAGCAGTACTTC.

This clonotype was seen a handful of times. The J gene is TRBJ2-1, the V gene TRBV10-3; 12 bases are shared with TRBD2. The CDR3 is 20 residues long. V lost 4 bases, J lost 1 base, and 14 bases stayed unmatched. Per the germline V gene, CDR1 is ENHRY and CDR2 is SYGVKD. CDR3 nucleotides: TGTGCCATCAGTGGAAAGACTAGCGGGAGAGAAGCTAGGTCCTACAATGAGCAGTTCTTC. Translated, it gives CAISGKTSGREARSYNEQFF.

This clonotype has ten or more counts. The V gene is TRBV20-1, the J gene TRBJ1-1; D might be TRBD1 (6 bases). This CDR3 is built from 13 residues. Germline CDR1 is DFQATT and CDR2 is SNEGSKA (reference sequence). Trimming left V 1 base short and J 4 bases short, with 10 bases between. The DNA of the CDR3 is TGCAGTGCTAGAGTGGGGGGCCCCACTGAAGCTTTCTTT. This gives the protein CSARVGGPTEAFF.

V and J are TRBV12-3 or TRBV12-4 and TRBJ2-1; weak D call: TRBD1 (6 bases). The CDR3 has 17 residues. The ends were cut back, 0 bases at V and 5 bases at J, with 17 bases in the middle. The CDR3, as DNA: TGTGCCAGCAGTTTAGCGGATCAGGGGCGGTTCGACAATGAGCAGTTCTTC. Its protein product is CASSLADQGRFDNEQFF.

The chain has TRBV5-1 and TRBJ2-7; the match to TRBD2 covers 9 bases. V lost 0 bases to trimming and J lost 0 bases; unmatched junction nucleotides: 4. Germline V gene sequence: CDR1 SGHRS, CDR2 YFSETQ. The CDR3 has 16 amino acids. CDR3 in DNA: TGCGCCAGCAGCTTGGAACTAGCGGGCCTCTCCTACGAGCAGTACTTC. It codes for CASSLELAGLSYEQYF.

The chain recombines TRBV7-8 with TRBJ2-7, with D possibly matching TRBD2 (6 bases). The CDR3 has 15 residues. The germline gives CDR1 SGHVS, CDR2 FQNEAQ. The germline V and J ends were trimmed by 7 bases and 6 bases, with 22 bases remaining between them. The CDR3 DNA reads TGTGCCAGCACCCAACACGGGAGACCCTTCGCCGAGCAGTACTTC. Its protein is CASTQHGRPFAEQYF.